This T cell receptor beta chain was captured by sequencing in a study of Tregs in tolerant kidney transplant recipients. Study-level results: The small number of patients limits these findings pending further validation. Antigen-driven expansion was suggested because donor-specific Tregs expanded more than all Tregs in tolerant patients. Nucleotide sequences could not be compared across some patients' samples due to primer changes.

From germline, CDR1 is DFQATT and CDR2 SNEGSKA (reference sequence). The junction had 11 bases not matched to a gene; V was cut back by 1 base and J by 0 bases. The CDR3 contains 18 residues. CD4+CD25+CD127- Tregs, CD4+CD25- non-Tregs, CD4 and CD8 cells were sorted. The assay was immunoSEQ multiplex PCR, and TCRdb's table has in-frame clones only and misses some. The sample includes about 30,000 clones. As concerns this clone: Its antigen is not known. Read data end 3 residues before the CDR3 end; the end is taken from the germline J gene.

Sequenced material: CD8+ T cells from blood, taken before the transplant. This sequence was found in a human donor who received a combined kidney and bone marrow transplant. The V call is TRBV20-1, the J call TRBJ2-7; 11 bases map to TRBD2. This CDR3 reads CSARVGGLAGLSSYEQYF. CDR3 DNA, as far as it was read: TGCAGTGCTAGAGTCGGAGGACTAGCGGGCCTCAGCTCCTACGAG.